What follows is one T cell receptor beta chain and its context. What it binds is not known. The CDR3 spans 14 residues. The germline V and J ends were trimmed by 4 bases and 7 bases, with 16 bases remaining between them. The germline V gene has CDR1 SGHTA and CDR2 FQGTGA. This sample was taken from a study of T cell responses to AZD1222 COVID-19 vaccine. This table comes from immunoSEQ multiplex PCR, and its TCRdb copy is limited to in-frame clones, with some not included. In the table there are 110,000 to 150,000 clones, 75% to 90% of which are singletons. General study points: Within unmutated variant regions lay the reported targets of nearly half of spike-specific TCRs. Among the donors, most were white British and more were female, and clonal diversity was possibly underestimated. Across the whole spike, CD4 TCRs peaked at regions 160-218 and 743-854. Spike-specific TCR breadth and depth were elevated following two AZD1222 doses.

The sequences come from peripheral blood, collected on day 0 of AZD1222 vaccination. The chain links TRBV7-3 to TRBJ1-1; possibly TRBD1 for D (5 bases). This receptor was identified in an adult in good health. The chain's CDR3 is CASSWMGPPNEAFF. As DNA, the CDR3 is TGTGCCAGCAGCTGGATGGGACCTCCCAATGAAGCTTTCTTT.